The 27 T cell receptor beta chains in this list originate from one sample, sequenced in a study of T cells after yellow fever vaccination. In TCRdb, the 5' RACE reads were re-called with MiXCR into one record per CDR3 protein. The sample shows 620,000 or so distinct CDR3 sequences, less than 20% of them seen only once. This material consisted of PBMCs, taken 5 to 6 days after the first yellow fever vaccination. The source of these receptors is a young man who received the YFV17D yellow fever vaccine.

This clonotype was detected only a few times. The V call is TRBV7-8, the J call TRBJ2-3, with 9 bases identical to TRBD2. After removal of 1 base from V and 5 bases from J, the junction contained 4 bases not matched to a gene. The CDR3 has 15 residues. Germline CDR1 is SGHVS and CDR2 is FQNEAQ. The CDR3 reads CASSLGGGALDTQYF. The CDR3 nucleotides are TGTGCCAGCAGCTTAGGCGGGGGGGCCTTAGATACGCAGTATTTT.

This clonotype showed up just a few times. J is TRBJ1-6 and V is TRBV5-5; 7 nucleotides line up with TRBD1. V gave up 3 bases and J gave up 10 bases; unmatched junction bases: 10. The CDR3 runs to 15 residues. Per germline, CDR1 SGHKS and CDR2 YYEKEE (reference sequence). CDR3 residues: CASSSDRSSRSPLHF. CDR3 bases: TGTGCCAGCAGCTCGGACAGGTCCTCTAGGTCACCCCTCCACTTT. The full variable domain, in which reference TRBV5-5 and TRBJ1-6 provide the parts outside the CDR3, is DAGVTQSPTHLIKTRGQQVTLRCSPISGHKSVSWYQQVLGQGPQFIFQYYEKEERGRGNFPDRFSARQFPNYSSELNVNALLLGDSALYLCASSSDRSSRSPLHFGNGTRLTVT.

This clonotype was counted only a few times. This chain connects TRBV5-1 to TRBJ2-7; a weak D match, TRBD2 (6 bases). The CDR3 covers 14 residues. V lost 3 bases to trimming and J lost 9 bases, with 19 bases between them. In germline, CDR1 is SGHRS, CDR2 YFSETQ. CDR3: CASSSYGTATGQYF. In DNA form, the CDR3 reads TGCGCCAGCAGCTCCTACGGGACTGCCACAGGGCAGTACTTC.

Concerning this clonotype itself: The germline gene is not matched at one end of the junction; a read error may be the cause. This sequence joins TRBV27 and TRBJ2-3, with D maybe TRBD2 (7 bases). The CDR3 is 15 residues long. Germline V lookup: CDR1 MNHEY, CDR2 SMNVEV (reference sequence). CDR3 DNA: TGTGCCAGCAGTCCCTCAGAACTCGGGGGGCCTCCTAGATCCTTT. Translating gives CASSPSELGGPPRSF.

This clonotype was counted between two and nine times. This chain joins TRBV18 and TRBJ1-2; possible D gene TRBD1, 5 bases. Germline assignment: CDR1 KGHSH and CDR2 LQKENI. The V end was cut by 5 bases, the J end by 6 bases, with 16 bases between. The CDR3 runs 14 residues. The chain's CDR3 is CASSADRGGNGYTF. CDR3 sequence (DNA): TGTGCCAGCTCAGCCGACAGAGGCGGGAATGGCTACACCTTC.

Here the CDR3 reads CSARARGTSTDTQYF. In nucleotides, the CDR3 is TGCAGTGCTAGGGCCAGAGGTACTAGCACAGATACGCAGTATTTT. V is TRBV20-1 and J is TRBJ2-3, with D unclear. CDR1 and CDR2 from the germline V gene are DFQATT and SNEGSKA (reference sequence). Between the trimmed V and J ends, which lost 3 bases and 0 bases, there was a span of 13 bases. The CDR3 sequence is 15 residues long.

V usage is TRBV11-3 and J usage is TRBJ2-5, with a weak D call TRBD2 (6 bases). The CDR3 has 14 residues. V gave up 3 bases and J gave up 3 bases, with 11 bases separating them. Germline V lookup: CDR1 SGHNT, CDR2 YENEEA. In DNA form, the CDR3 reads TGTGCCAGCAGCTTCGGAGGGGCGGAAGAGACCCAGTACTTC. This translates into CASSFGGAEETQYF.

This clonotype came up many times. The chain combines TRBV5-5 with TRBJ2-3; 14 nucleotides line up with TRBD2. The CDR3 contains 17 residues. CDR1 is SGHKS and CDR2 is YYEKEE in the germline V gene (reference sequence). The ends lost 0 bases at V and 5 bases at J; junction bases unmatched: 5. CDR3 sequence reads: CASSLATTSGGEDTQYF. CDR3 DNA: TGTGCCAGCAGCTTGGCGACGACTAGCGGGGGGGAAGATACGCAGTATTTT. The whole variable domain, filled in from reference TRBV5-5 and TRBJ2-3, reads DAGVTQSPTHLIKTRGQQVTLRCSPISGHKSVSWYQQVLGQGPQFIFQYYEKEERGRGNFPDRFSARQFPNYSSELNVNALLLGDSALYLCASSLATTSGGEDTQYFGPGTRLTVL.

The chain couples TRBV7-9 to TRBJ2-7; a weak D match, TRBD1 (5 bases). This CDR3 contains 16 residues. Germline V gene sequence: CDR1 SEHNR, CDR2 FQNEAQ (reference sequence). The V and J ends lost 5 bases and 6 bases respectively, with 23 bases between them. In nucleotides, the CDR3 is TGTGCCAGCAGCCTACCATTACCGCGTCAGGGCCTCGAGCAGTACTTC. Translated: CASSLPLPRQGLEQYF.

This clonotype showed up just a few times. The rearrangement uses TRBV4-1 and TRBJ2-5, with D possibly TRBD1 on 6 matching bases. The CDR3 runs to 15 residues. The ends were cut back, 3 bases at V and 1 base at J, with 12 bases in the middle. Germline V lookup: CDR1 MGHRA, CDR2 YSYEKL. Here the CDR3 reads CASSHLYRVQETQYF. In DNA, the CDR3 is TGCGCCAGCAGCCACCTCTACAGGGTCCAAGAGACCCAGTACTTC.

Only a few counts were recorded for this clonotype. This chain connects TRBV25-1 to TRBJ2-1, with 8 bases identical to TRBD1. Germline-derived CDR1 and CDR2 are MGHDK and SYGVNS. The CDR3 spans 15 residues. V gave up 5 bases and J gave up 6 bases; unmatched junction bases: 9. The DNA of the CDR3 is TGTGCCAGCAGTCAACAGGGAACAGGGGGCAATGAGCAGTTCTTC. Translated: CASSQQGTGGNEQFF.

This clonotype was found a few times. The J gene is TRBJ2-7, the V gene TRBV24-1; 11 bases map to TRBD1. Germline CDR1 reads KGHDR; CDR2 reads SFDVKD. The V segment lost 4 bases and the J segment 12 bases; nucleotides outside the gene matches: 10. The CDR3 is made up of 14 amino acids. The chain's CDR3 is CATSDPGQGEDGYV. The CDR3 DNA reads as TGTGCCACCAGTGACCCGGGACAGGGGGAAGATGGGTACGTC.

This clonotype came up a few times. The J gene is TRBJ1-2, the V gene TRBV4-1; 7 bases map to TRBD1. The CDR3 loop spans 16 amino acids. Germline V gene lookup returns CDR1 MGHRA and CDR2 YSYEKL. Unmatched junction bases numbered 5, after V lost 0 bases and J lost 1 base. CDR3 loop: CASSQDRDRRNYGYTF. The CDR3 DNA is TGCGCCAGCAGCCAAGATCGGGACAGACGTAACTATGGCTACACCTTC.

This clonotype was found a few times. V is TRBV5-6 and J is TRBJ1-1; D not certain. From germline, CDR1 is SGHDT and CDR2 YYEEEE. Trimming removed 4 bases from V and 1 base from J, with 14 bases in between. The CDR3 has 15 amino acids. The CDR3 sequence: CASSALRRGNTEAFF. The CDR3 coding sequence is TGTGCCAGCAGCGCCCTGAGGCGGGGGAACACTGAAGCTTTCTTT.

V is TRBV7-2 and J is TRBJ2-3; D perhaps matches TRBD1 (7 bases). Trimming cost V 5 bases and J 7 bases, with 16 bases left between them. This CDR3 region has 14 residues. Germline assignment: CDR1 SGHTA and CDR2 FQGNSA. CDR3: CASSNRQGGNTQYF. The CDR3 nucleotides are TGTGCCAGCAGCAACAGACAGGGAGGAAATACGCAGTATTTT. Based on the CDR3 plus reference TRBV7-2 and TRBJ2-3, the full variable domain is GAGVSQSPSNKVTEKGKDVELRCDPISGHTALYWYRQSLGQGLEFLIYFQGNSAPDKSGLPSDRFSAERTGGSVSTLTIQRTQQEDSAVYLCASSNRQGGNTQYFGPGTRLTVL.

This chain uses TRBV15 with TRBJ2-7; 7 nucleotides match TRBD1. CDR1 is LNHNV, CDR2 YYDKDF, per germline (reference sequence). Trimming took 6 bases from V and 3 from J; bases not matched to a gene: 14. The CDR3 contains 16 residues. The CDR3 loop reads CATSNPRDSVRYEQYF. Written as DNA, the CDR3 is TGTGCCACCAGTAACCCCCGGGACAGCGTGCGCTACGAGCAGTACTTC. The whole variable domain, filled in from reference TRBV15 and TRBJ2-7, reads DAMVIQNPRYQVTQFGKPVTLSCSQTLNHNVMYWYQQKSSQAPKLLFHYYDKDFNNEADTPDNFQSRRPNTSFCFLDIRSPGLGDTAMYLCATSNPRDSVRYEQYFGPGTRLTVT.

The rearrangement uses TRBV5-1 and TRBJ1-6; unclear D gene. The CDR3 has 15 residues. V lost 0 bases and J lost 10, with 14 bases in between. Germline V gene sequence: CDR1 SGHRS, CDR2 YFSETQ. The CDR3 DNA sequence: TGCGCCAGCAGCTTGGACGCGGCGGGCCAGTCACCCCTCCACTTT. This codes for CASSLDAAGQSPLHF.

The chain recombines TRBV12-3 or TRBV12-4 with TRBJ1-5, with D maybe TRBD1 (6 bases). The V gene lost 2 bases and the J gene lost 7 bases, with 12 bases spanning the gap. The CDR3 extends over 14 amino acids. The CDR3 region is CASSLWGPGQPQHF. The DNA for the CDR3 is TGTGCCAGCAGTTTATGGGGGCCGGGCCAGCCCCAGCATTTT.

The table lists this clonotype with a few counts. The chain couples TRBV12-3 or TRBV12-4 to TRBJ1-5, with 7 bases matching TRBD1. With V trimmed by 7 bases and J by 4 bases, 7 bases remained unmatched. The CDR3 is 14 amino acids. The CDR3 loop is CASTRGTENQPQHF. DNA for the CDR3: TGTGCCAGCACTCGCGGGACAGAGAATCAGCCCCAGCATTTT.

Only a few counts were recorded for this clonotype. The chain employs TRBV4-3 and TRBJ2-2, with 8 positions matching TRBD1. After removal of 2 bases from V and 5 bases from J, the junction contained 13 bases not matched to a gene. The CDR3 runs to 18 residues. CDR1 and CDR2 (germline): LGHNA, YSLEER. CDR3 DNA: TGCGCCAGCAGCCAACACCAACCGCGGGACAGGAGGACCGGGGAGCTGTTTTTT. It encodes CASSQHQPRDRRTGELFF.

The V and J genes are TRBV28 and TRBJ2-7; 7 nucleotides agree with TRBD1. Germline lookup yields CDR1 MDHEN and CDR2 SYDVKM. The length of the CDR3 is 14 residues. After removal of 6 bases from V and 6 bases from J, the junction contained 11 bases not matched to a gene. The CDR3 DNA follows: TGTGCCAGCAGGGCCGAACAGGGGCCTGGCGAGCAGTACGTC. It specifies CASRAEQGPGEQYV.

The rearrangement links TRBV20-1 to TRBJ2-4; D gene ambiguous. This CDR3 has 13 residues. Trimming removed 7 bases from V and 1 base from J, with 11 bases in between. CDR1 is DFQATT, CDR2 SNEGSKA, per germline (reference sequence). CDR3 loop: CSVLPWAKNIQYF. The DNA of the CDR3 is TGCAGTGTACTTCCGTGGGCCAAAAACATTCAGTACTTC.

J is TRBJ2-3 and V is TRBV25-1; D may be TRBD1 (5 bases). The CDR3 has 15 residues. The V end lost 1 base, the J end lost 3 bases, and 11 bases lay between the germline ends. Looked up from germline, CDR1 is MGHDK and CDR2 is SYGVNS. CDR3 loop: CASSELGAGTDTQYF. The CDR3, as DNA: TGTGCCAGCAGTGAATTAGGGGCAGGTACAGATACGCAGTATTTT.

The chain is built from TRBV6-5 and TRBJ1-2; 8 bases agree with TRBD1. Germline trimming cut 6 bases from V and 4 bases from J; bases unmatched to any gene: 4. CDR3 length: 13 residues. CDR1 is MNHEY and CDR2 is SVGAGI in the germline V gene. CDR3 in amino acids: CASRATGAYGYTF. Written as DNA, the CDR3 is TGTGCCAGCAGGGCGACAGGGGCCTATGGCTACACCTTC.

The rearrangement uses TRBV4-1 and TRBJ1-6, with D hard to call. V was shortened by 3 bases and J by 7 bases, with 10 bases between the two germline ends. Germline CDR1 is MGHRA and CDR2 is YSYEKL. This CDR3 is built from 14 residues. The DNA for the CDR3 is TGCGCCAGCAGCCATAAACCGGAAAATTCACCCCTCCACTTT. As protein: CASSHKPENSPLHF.

This clonotype was counted only a few times. V and J are TRBV7-2 and TRBJ1-5; no clear D gene. The CDR3 has 13 amino acids. Trimming stripped 1 base from V and 8 bases from J, with 9 bases between. Germline loops: CDR1 SGHTA, CDR2 FQGNSA. In nucleotides, the CDR3 is TGTGCCAGCAGCTTAGAGGCTGGGAAGCCCCAGCATTTT. Protein: CASSLEAGKPQHF.

V and J are TRBV29-1 and TRBJ2-1; tentatively, D is TRBD2 (5 bases). Deletions cut 4 bases from V and 9 bases from J, with 16 bases between. CDR3 length: 13 amino acids. CDR1 and CDR2 from the germline V gene are SQVTM and ANQGSEA. The CDR3 nucleotides are TGCAGCGTTGGGAGGTACTCCGACGGTGAGCAGTTCTTC. Amino acid sequence: CSVGRYSDGEQFF.